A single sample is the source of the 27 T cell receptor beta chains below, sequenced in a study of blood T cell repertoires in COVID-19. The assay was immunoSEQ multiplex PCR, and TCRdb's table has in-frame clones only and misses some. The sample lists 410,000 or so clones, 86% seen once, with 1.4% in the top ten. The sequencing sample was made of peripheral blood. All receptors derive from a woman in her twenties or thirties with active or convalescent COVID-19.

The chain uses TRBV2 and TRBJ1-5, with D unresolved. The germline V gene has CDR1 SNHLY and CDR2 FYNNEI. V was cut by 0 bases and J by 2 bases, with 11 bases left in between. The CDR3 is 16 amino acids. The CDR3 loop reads CASSEAAGYGNQPQHF. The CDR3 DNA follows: TGTGCCAGCAGTGAAGCGGCGGGCTATGGCAATCAGCCCCAGCATTTT.

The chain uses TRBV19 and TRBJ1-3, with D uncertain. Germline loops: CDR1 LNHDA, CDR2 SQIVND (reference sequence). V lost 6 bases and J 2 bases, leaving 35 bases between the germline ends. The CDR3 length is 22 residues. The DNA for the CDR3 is TGTGCCAGTAGACCCCGACCGGAGGGTAGGGCGATAAGTACCGCCGCTGGAAACACCATATATTTT. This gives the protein CASRPRPEGRAISTAAGNTIYF.

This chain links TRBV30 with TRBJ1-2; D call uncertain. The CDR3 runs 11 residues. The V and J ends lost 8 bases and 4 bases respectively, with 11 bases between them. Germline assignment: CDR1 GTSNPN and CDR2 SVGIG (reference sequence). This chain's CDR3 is CARDLAYGYTF. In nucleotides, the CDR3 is TGTGCCAGGGATTTAGCCTATGGCTACACCTTC. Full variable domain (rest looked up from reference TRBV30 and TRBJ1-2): SQTIHQWPATLVQPVGSPLSLECTVEGTSNPNLYWYRQAAGRGLQLLFYSVGIGQISSEVPQNLSASRPQDRQFILSSKKLLLSDSGFYLCARDLAYGYTFGSGTRLTVV.

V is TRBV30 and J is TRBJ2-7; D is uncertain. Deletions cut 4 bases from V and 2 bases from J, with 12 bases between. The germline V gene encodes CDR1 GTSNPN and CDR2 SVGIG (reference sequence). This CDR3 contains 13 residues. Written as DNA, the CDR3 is TGTGCCTGGAATCCACAGAGCACCTACGAGCAGTACTTC. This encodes CAWNPQSTYEQYF. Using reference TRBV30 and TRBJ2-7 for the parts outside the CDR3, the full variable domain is SQTIHQWPATLVQPVGSPLSLECTVEGTSNPNLYWYRQAAGRGLQLLFYSVGIGQISSEVPQNLSASRPQDRQFILSSKKLLLSDSGFYLCAWNPQSTYEQYFGPGTRLTVT.

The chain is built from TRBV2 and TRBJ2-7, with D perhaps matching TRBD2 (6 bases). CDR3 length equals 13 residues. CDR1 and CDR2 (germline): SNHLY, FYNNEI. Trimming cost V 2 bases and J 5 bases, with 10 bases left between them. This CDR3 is CASSEWTGDEQYF. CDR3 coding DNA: TGTGCCAGCAGTGAATGGACGGGGGACGAGCAGTACTTC.

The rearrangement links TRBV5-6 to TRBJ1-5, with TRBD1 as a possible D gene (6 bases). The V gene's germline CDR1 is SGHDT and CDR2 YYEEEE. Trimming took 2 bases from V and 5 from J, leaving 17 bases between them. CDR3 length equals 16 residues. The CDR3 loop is CASSLRQATYDQPQHF. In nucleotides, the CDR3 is TGTGCCAGCAGCTTAAGACAGGCCACGTATGATCAGCCCCAGCATTTT.

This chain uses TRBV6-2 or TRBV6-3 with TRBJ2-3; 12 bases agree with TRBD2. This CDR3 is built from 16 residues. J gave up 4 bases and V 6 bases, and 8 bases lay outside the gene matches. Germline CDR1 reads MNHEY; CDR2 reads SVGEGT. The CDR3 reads CASSPLAGGRADTQYF. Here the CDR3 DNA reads TGTGCCAGCAGCCCCCTAGCGGGGGGGCGGGCAGATACGCAGTATTTT.

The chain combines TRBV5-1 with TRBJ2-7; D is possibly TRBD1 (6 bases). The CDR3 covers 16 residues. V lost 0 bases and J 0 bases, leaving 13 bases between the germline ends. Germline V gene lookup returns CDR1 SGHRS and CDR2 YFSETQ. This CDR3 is CASSLVDETGSYEQYF. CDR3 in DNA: TGCGCCAGCAGCTTGGTCGATGAGACAGGCTCCTACGAGCAGTACTTC.

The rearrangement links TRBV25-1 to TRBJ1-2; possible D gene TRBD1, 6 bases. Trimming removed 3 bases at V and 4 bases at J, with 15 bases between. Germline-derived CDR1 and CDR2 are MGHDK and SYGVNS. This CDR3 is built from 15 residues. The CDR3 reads CASSETGTSLYGYTF. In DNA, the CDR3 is TGTGCCAGCAGTGAGACTGGGACAAGTCTCTATGGCTACACCTTC.

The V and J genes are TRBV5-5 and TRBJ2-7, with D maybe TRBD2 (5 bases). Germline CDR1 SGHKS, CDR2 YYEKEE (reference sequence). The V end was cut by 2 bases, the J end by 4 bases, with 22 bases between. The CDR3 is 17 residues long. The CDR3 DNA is TGTGCCAGCAGCTTCCAGCTTAGGTTCGGGGTTTTTTACGAGCAGTACTTC. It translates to CASSFQLRFGVFYEQYF. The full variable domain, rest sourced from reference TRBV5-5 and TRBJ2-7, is DAGVTQSPTHLIKTRGQQVTLRCSPISGHKSVSWYQQVLGQGPQFIFQYYEKEERGRGNFPDRFSARQFPNYSSELNVNALLLGDSALYLCASSFQLRFGVFYEQYFGPGTRLTVT.

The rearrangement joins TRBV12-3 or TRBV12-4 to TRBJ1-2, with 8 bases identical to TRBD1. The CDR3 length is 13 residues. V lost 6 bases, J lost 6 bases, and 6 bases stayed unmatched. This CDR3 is CASSHPRGHGYTF. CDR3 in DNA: TGTGCCAGCAGCCACCCCAGGGGGCATGGCTACACCTTC.

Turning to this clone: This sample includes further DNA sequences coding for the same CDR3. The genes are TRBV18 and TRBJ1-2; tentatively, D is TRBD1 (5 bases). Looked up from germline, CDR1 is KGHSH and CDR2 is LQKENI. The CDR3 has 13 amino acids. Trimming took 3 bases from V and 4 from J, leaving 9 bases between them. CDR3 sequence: CASSPEDSYGYTF. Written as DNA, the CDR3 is TGTGCCAGCTCACCTGAAGACAGCTATGGCTACACCTTC.

CDR3 sequence: CASSSRQGKTGELFF. CDR3 sequence (DNA): TGTGCCAGCAGCTCCCGACAGGGGAAAACCGGGGAGCTGTTTTTT. This chain uses TRBV7-2 with TRBJ2-2, with 8 nucleotides matching TRBD1. Germline CDR1 is SGHTA and CDR2 is FQGNSA. V dropped 4 bases and J dropped 5; count of bases not matched to a gene: 6. The CDR3 extends over 15 amino acids.

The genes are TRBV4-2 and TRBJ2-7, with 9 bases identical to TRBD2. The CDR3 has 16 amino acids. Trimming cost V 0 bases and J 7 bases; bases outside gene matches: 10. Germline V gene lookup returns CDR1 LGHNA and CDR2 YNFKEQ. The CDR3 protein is CASSQEAASGDIEQYF. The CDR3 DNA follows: TGTGCCAGCAGCCAAGAGGCGGCTAGCGGGGATATTGAGCAGTACTTC.

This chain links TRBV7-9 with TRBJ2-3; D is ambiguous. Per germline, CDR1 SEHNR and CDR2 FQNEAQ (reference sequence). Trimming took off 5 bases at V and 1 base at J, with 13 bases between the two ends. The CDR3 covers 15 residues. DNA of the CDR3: TGTGCCAGCAGCCCCTTTCGAGGAGGCACAGATACGCAGTATTTT. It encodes CASSPFRGGTDTQYF.

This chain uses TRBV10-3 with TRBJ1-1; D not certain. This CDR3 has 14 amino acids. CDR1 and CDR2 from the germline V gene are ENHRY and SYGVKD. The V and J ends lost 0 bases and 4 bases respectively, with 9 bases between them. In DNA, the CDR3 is TGTGCCATCAGTGAGTCGGCGGGAATCACTGAAGCTTTCTTT. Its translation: CAISESAGITEAFF.

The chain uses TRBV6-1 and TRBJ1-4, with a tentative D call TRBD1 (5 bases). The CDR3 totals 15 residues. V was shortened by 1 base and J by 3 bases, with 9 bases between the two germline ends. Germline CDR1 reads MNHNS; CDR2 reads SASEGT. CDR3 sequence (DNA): TGTGCCAGCAGTGAAGTGGGGCTCGCTAATGAAAAACTGTTTTTT. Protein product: CASSEVGLANEKLFF.

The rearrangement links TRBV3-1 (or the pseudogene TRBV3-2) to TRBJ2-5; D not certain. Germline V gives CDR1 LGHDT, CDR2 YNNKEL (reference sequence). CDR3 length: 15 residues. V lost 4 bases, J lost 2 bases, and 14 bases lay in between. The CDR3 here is CASSPSRGFQETQYF. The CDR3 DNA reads TGTGCCAGCAGCCCATCTCGCGGCTTTCAAGAGACCCAGTACTTC.

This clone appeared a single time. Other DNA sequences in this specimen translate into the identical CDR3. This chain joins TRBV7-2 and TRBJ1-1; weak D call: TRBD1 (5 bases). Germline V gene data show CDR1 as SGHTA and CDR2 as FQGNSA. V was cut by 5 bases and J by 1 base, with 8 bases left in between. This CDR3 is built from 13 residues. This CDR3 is CASSQGQNTEAFF. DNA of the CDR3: TGTGCCAGCAGCCAAGGACAGAACACTGAAGCTTTCTTT.

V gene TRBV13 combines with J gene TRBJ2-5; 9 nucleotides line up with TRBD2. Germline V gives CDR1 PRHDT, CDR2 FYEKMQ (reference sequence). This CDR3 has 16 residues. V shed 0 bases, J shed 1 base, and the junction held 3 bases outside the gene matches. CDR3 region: CASSLGLAGIQETQYF. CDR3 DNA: TGTGCCAGCAGCTTAGGCCTAGCGGGGATCCAAGAGACCCAGTACTTC.

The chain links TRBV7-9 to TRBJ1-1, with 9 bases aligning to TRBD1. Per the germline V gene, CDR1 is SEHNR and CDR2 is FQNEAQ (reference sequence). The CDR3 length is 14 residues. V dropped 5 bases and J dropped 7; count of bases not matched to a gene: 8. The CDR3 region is CASSTGQGRGEAFF. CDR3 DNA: TGTGCCAGCAGCACCGGACAGGGGAGGGGTGAAGCTTTCTTT.

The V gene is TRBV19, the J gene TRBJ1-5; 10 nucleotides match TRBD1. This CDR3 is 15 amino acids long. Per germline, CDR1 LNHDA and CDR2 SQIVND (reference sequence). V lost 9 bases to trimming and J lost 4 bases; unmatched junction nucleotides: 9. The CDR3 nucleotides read TGTGCCAGCGACAGGGGGCGGCTCCAGAATCAGCCCCAGCATTTT. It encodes CASDRGRLQNQPQHF. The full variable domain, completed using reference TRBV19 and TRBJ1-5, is DGGITQSPKYLFRKEGQNVTLSCEQNLNHDAMYWYRQDPGQGLRLIYYSQIVNDFQKGDIAEGYSVSREKKESFPLTVTSAQKNPTAFYLCASDRGRLQNQPQHFGDGTRLSIL.

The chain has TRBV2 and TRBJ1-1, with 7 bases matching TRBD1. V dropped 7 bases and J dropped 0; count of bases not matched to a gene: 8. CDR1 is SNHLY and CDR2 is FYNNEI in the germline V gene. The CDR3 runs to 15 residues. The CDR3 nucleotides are TGTGCCAGCACCCGGGACAGCATAATGAACACTGAAGCTTTCTTT. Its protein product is CASTRDSIMNTEAFF.

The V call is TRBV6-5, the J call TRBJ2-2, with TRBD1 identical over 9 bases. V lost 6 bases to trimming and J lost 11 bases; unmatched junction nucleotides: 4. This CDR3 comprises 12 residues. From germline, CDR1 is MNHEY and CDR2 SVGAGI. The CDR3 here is CASRETGGELFF. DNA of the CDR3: TGTGCCAGCAGAGAGACAGGGGGAGAGCTGTTTTTT.

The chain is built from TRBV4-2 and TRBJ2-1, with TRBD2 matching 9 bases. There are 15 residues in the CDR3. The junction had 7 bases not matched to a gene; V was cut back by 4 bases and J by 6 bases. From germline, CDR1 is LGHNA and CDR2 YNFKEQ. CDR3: CASSPVSGRGNEQFF. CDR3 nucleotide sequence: TGTGCCAGCAGCCCGGTTAGCGGGAGAGGCAATGAGCAGTTCTTC.

The CDR3 coding sequence is TGTGCCAGCAGCTTCGACAGGGCACCCTATGCAACTAATGAAAAACTGTTTTTT. It yields the protein CASSFDRAPYATNEKLFF. The chain combines TRBV5-4 with TRBJ1-4, with TRBD1 matching over 7 bases. Germline CDR1 is SGHNT and CDR2 is YYREEE (reference sequence). After removal of 2 bases from V and 0 bases from J, the junction contained 10 bases not matched to a gene. There are 18 residues in the CDR3.

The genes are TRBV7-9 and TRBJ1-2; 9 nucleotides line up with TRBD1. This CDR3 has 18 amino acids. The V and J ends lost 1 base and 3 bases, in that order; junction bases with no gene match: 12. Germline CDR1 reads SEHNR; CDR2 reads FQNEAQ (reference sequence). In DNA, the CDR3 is TGTGCCAGCAGCTTAGGCGTGGACAGGGGAGGGTTTCACTATGGCTACACCTTC. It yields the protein CASSLGVDRGGFHYGYTF.